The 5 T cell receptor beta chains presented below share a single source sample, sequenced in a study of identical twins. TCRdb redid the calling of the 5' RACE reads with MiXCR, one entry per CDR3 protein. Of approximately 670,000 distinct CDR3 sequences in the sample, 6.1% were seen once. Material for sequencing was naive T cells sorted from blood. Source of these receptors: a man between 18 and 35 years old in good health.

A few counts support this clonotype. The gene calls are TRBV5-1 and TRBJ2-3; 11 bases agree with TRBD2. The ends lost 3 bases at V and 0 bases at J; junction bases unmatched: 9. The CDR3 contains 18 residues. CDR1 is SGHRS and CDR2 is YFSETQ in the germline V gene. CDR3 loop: CASSSAGTSGISTDTQYF. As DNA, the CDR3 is TGCGCCAGCAGCTCGGCCGGGACTAGCGGAATTAGCACAGATACGCAGTATTTT. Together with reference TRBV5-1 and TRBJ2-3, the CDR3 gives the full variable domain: KAGVTQTPRYLIKTRGQQVTLSCSPISGHRSVSWYQQTPGQGLQFLFEYFSETQRNKGNFPGRFSGRQFSNSRSEMNVSTLELGDSALYLCASSSAGTSGISTDTQYFGPGTRLTVL.

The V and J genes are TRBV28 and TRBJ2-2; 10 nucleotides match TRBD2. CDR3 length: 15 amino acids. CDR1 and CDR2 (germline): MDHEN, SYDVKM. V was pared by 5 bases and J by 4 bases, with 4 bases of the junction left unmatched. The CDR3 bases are TGTGCCAGCAGTCCTAGCGGGAGCTTCACCGGGGAGCTGTTTTTT. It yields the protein CASSPSGSFTGELFF. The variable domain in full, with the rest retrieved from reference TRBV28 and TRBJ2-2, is DVKVTQSSRYLVKRTGEKVFLECVQDMDHENMFWYRQDPGLGLRLIYFSYDVKMKEKGDIPEGYSVSREKKERFSLILESASTNQTSMYLCASSPSGSFTGELFFGEGSRLTVL.

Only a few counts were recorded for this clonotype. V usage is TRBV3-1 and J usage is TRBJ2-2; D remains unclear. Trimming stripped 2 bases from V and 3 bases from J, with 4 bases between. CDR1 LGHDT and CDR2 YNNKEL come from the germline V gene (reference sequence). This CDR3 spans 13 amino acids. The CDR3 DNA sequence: TGTGCCAGCAGCCAAACCCACACCGGGGAGCTGTTTTTT. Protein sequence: CASSQTHTGELFF.

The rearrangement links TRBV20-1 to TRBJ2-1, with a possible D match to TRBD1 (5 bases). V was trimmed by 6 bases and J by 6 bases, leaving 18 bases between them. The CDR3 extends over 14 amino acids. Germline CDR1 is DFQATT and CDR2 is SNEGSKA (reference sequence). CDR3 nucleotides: TGCAGTGCCCCGGATGTAGGGGTGATCAATGAGCAGTTCTTC. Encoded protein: CSAPDVGVINEQFF.

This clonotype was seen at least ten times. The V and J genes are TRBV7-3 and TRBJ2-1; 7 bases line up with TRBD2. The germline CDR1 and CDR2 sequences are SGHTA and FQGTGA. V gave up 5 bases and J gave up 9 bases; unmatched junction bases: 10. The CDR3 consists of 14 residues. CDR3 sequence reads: CASSLRAGFTEQFF. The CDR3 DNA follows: TGTGCCAGCAGCCTCCGAGCGGGATTTACTGAGCAGTTCTTC.